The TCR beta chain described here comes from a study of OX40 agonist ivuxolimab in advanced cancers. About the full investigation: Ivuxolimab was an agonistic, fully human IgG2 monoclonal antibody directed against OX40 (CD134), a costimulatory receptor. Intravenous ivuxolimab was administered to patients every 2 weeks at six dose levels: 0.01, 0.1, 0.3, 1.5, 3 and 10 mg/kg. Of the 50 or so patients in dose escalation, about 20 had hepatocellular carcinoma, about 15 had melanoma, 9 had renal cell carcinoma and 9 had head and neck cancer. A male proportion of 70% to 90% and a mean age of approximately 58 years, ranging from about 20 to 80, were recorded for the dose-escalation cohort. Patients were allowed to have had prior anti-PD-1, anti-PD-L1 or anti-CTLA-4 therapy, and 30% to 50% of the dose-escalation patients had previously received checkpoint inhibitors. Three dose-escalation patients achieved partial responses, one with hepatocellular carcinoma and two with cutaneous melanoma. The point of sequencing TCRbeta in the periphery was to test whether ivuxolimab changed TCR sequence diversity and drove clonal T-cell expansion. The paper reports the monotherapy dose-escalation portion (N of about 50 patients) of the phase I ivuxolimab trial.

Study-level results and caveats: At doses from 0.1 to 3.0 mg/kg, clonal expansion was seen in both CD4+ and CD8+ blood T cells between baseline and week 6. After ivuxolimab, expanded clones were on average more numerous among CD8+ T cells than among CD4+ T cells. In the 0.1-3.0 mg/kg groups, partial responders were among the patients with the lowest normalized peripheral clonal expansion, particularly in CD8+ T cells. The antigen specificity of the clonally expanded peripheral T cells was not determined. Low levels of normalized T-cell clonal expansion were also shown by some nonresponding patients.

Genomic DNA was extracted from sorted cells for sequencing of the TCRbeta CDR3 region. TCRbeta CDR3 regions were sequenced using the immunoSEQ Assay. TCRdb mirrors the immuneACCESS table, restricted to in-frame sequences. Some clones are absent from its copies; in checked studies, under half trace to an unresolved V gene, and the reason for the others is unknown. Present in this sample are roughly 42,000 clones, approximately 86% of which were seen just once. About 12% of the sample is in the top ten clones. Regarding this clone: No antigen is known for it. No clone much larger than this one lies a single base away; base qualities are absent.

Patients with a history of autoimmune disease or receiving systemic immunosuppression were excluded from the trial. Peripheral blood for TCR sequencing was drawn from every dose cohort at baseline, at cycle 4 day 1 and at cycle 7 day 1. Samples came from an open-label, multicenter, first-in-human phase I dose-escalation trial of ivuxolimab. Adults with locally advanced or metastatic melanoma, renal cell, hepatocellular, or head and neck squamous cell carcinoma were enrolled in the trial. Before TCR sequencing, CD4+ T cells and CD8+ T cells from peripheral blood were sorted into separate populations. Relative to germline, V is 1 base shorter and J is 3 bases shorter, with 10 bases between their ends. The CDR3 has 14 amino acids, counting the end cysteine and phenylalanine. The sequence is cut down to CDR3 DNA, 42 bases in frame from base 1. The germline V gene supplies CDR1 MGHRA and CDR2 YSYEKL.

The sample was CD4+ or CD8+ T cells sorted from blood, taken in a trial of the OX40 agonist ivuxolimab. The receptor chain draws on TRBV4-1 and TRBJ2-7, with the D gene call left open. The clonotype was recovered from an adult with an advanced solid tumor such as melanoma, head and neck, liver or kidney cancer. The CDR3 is CASSQAPHDYEQYF. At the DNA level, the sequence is TGCGCCAGCAGCCAAGCTCCCCACGACTACGAGCAGTACTTC.